This T cell receptor (beta chain) came from a study of cytomegalovirus exposure and HLA in healthy donors. The study, taken as a whole, reports: Fewer N-insertions than the roughly 670-donor mean were reportedly shown by an Asian-associated ancestry cluster in a later analysis.

The PCR ran on 60 Vbeta and 13 Jbeta primers. Repertoires were generated with immunoSEQ multiplex PCR, while TCRdb's copy carries only in-frame clones and drops some. The sample consists of approximately 90,000 clones, less than 80% of them appearing once. Each of the donors was a healthy bone marrow donor. Despite likely unrecorded immune exposures, the donors were nominally healthy at the time of sampling. The CDR3 is 16 residues long. Per the germline V gene, CDR1 is MNHEY and CDR2 is SVGAGI. V dropped 1 base and J dropped 6 bases, with 15 bases sitting between them. In the case of this clone: As yet, its antigen is unknown.

The specimen sequenced was PBMCs. The sequence came from a male donor in good health and CMV-seronegative. This sequence joins TRBV6-5 and TRBJ1-4; perhaps TRBD1 as D (6 bases). CDR3: CASSYFYREGDEKLFF. DNA for the CDR3: TGTGCCAGCAGTTACTTCTACAGGGAAGGGGATGAAAAACTGTTTTTT.